Detailed here is one T cell receptor beta chain. The antigen it binds to is not known. Per-base qualities were not stored, and no clone one base away is much larger. Receptor amplification or capture employed 5' RACE. TCRdb records Illumina HiSeq 2500 as the sequencer. The second PCR ran for about 6 to 12 cycles and used a J-beta primer mix along with a sample-barcoded 5' primer. A template-switch 5' adaptor carrying 12 random nucleotides introduced a unique molecular identifier onto each TCR beta cDNA molecule. Each sample yielded at least 2.5 million CDR3-containing paired-end reads. First-strand cDNA was synthesized from all RNA with the Mint cDNA synthesis kit, primed by a TRBC-specific oligonucleotide. Following uracil-DNA glycosylase treatment, a first 18-cycle PCR with universal primers M1SS and BC2_uni_R was performed on all cDNA. The paper's data handling went like this. Normalization of each sample was performed by random selection of 1 million high-quality reads, each carrying a distinct molecular identifier. Instead of being binned into consensus sequences, reads with shared molecular identifiers were discarded. MiTCR, run with a Q25 quality threshold and the strictest error-elimination algorithm, handled CDR3 identification, clonotype clustering and error correction. A nonparametric unseen species model with Euler transformation was used to estimate lower-bound total TCR beta diversity. The public reads were reanalyzed by TCRdb: fastp trimming at Q25, MiXCR alignment, in-frame beta chains only. Under each unique CDR3 protein, matching rows form one entry showing the most common genes and DNA. TCRdb, not the original authors, processed these V and J calls. The sample has roughly 650,000 distinct CDR3 sequences on record, about 34% of them singletons. 15% of the sample comes from the top ten.

The germline V gene (reference sequence) gives CDR1 as DFQATT and CDR2 as SNEGSKA. Including the terminal cysteine and phenylalanine, the CDR3 comprises 15 residues. The only DNA kept is the CDR3, 45 bases in frame from the first base. Unmatched junction bases come to 8, with V trimmed by 7 bases and J by 0 bases. The donors were roughly 39 Caucasian individuals from Russia, aged about 6 to 100 years, who were systemically healthy. Each donor gave 8 to 10 milliliters of peripheral blood, drawn into EDTA-treated Vacutainer tubes. PBMCs were isolated by Ficoll-Paque density-gradient centrifugation, with at least 7 million obtained per sample. Trizol reagent was used to extract total RNA from the PBMCs, yielding at least 6 micrograms per sample. For every donor, an aliquot of PBMCs went through flow cytometry to measure the percentages of naive CD45RAhigh/CD27high T cells. The record originates from a study of blood T cells in healthy people across ages (dated by TCRdb to 2013 to 2016). Concerning the study at large: Template switching captured roughly one uniquely barcoded TCR beta cDNA molecule per two T cells in model experiments. To avoid experimental bias, donors of different ages were spread randomly across the sequencing lanes. The study analyzed two additional independent replicas of 1 million unique cDNA reads from the same blood draw for two donors, one aged 18 to 29 and one aged 80 or older. The donors were split into four age groups: young (average around 17 years), middle-aged (39), aged (about 56) and long-lived (82). Using deep sequencing normalized with unique cDNA molecular identifiers, the study measured how TCR beta repertoire diversity changes with age.

The paper as a whole reports these results and caveats: Observed TCR beta diversity per million T cells fell roughly linearly with age, and a significant reduction was already apparent by age roughly 40. Donor CMV infection status was unknown, potentially confounding age-related changes in expanded clonotypes. Because profiling used bulk unsorted PBMCs, naive and antigen-experienced compartments could not be compared conclusively. Compared with the aged group, the long-lived group had more naive CD4+ T cells, fewer expanded clones and increased TCR diversity, suggesting age selection. There was a strong correlation between observed TCR beta diversity and the percentage of naive T cells measured by flow cytometry. Estimates of total diversity based on one million sequenced T cells were regarded as lower bounds and as underestimates.

Sequences were obtained from blood. The chain joins TRBV20-1 to TRBJ2-5, with 10 bases in between that match TRBD1. The TCR comes from a woman older than 75 in good health. Donor details come from another sample of the same person, matched by shared clones. The CDR3 region has the sequence CSVTDRGMYQETQYF. The bases are TGCAGTGTCACGGACAGGGGGATGTACCAAGAGACCCAGTACTTC.